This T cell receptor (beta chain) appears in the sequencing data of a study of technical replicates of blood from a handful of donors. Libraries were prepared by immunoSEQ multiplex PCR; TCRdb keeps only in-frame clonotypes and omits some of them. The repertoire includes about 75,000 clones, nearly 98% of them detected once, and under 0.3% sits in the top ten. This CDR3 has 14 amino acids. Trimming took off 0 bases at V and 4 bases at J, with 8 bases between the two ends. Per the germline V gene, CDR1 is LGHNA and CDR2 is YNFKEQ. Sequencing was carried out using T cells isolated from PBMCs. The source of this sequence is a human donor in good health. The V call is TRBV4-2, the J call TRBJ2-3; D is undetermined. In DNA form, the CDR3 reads TGTGCCAGCAGCCAAGAACGATGGCCAGATACGCAGTATTTT. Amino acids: CASSQERWPDTQYF.